These T cell receptor beta chains were read from a single sample in a study of cytomegalovirus exposure and HLA in healthy donors. The data were produced by immunoSEQ multiplex PCR, yet TCRdb's version contains in-frame clones alone and is incomplete. The table lists about 130,000 clones, 80% of them singletons. Sequencing used PBMCs. Receptors were obtained from a female donor in good health and CMV-seronegative. Each CDR3 is given with its conserved first and last residue. Each record gives: J gene, D gene, clone size, CDR3 length, V gene, CDR3 DNA, CDR3 protein. The D gene is left open where the match is weak. For some rows the clone size is stated as once, few or many, or as a class when expanded; others skip it.

TRBJ2-7,TRBD1,-,13,TRBV11-2,TGTGCCAGCAGCAACAGGGGGCACTACGAGCAGTACTTC,CASSNRGHYEQYF
TRBJ2-3,TRBD2,-,15,TRBV19,TGTGCCAGTAGTATAAGCGGGAGGGCCGCAGATACGCAGTATTTT,CASSISGRAADTQYF
TRBJ2-3,TRBD2,-,16,TRBV9,TGTGCCAGCGGATGGCTAAGCGGGGGGGGCACAGATACGCAGTATTTT,CASGWLSGGGTDTQYF
TRBJ2-3,TRBD1,-,15,TRBV11-2,TGTGCCAGCAGCTCCAGGACAGGGCGCACAGATACGCAGTATTTT,CASSSRTGRTDTQYF
TRBJ2-3,-,-,16,TRBV9,TGTGCCAGCAGCGTAGTCGGTCTCGGGGGAACAGATACGCAGTATTTT,CASSVVGLGGTDTQYF
TRBJ2-5,-,once,16,TRBV6-5,TGTGCCAGCAGTTACTCGATCAACGGGGTAGGGGAGACCCAGTACTTC,CASSYSINGVGETQYF
TRBJ2-2,-,-,14,TRBV9,TGTGCCAGCAGCGTAGCGGGGGTCTCCGGGGAGCTGTTTTTT,CASSVAGVSGELFF
TRBJ2-5,-,-,16,TRBV7-9,TGTTCCAGCAGCTTAGGTGGGGGCCTCGGGCAAGAGACCCAGTACTTC,CSSSLGGGLGQETQYF
TRBJ2-5,TRBD1,-,14,TRBV4-1,TGCGCCAGCAGCCAGATCGACAGGGGTGAGACCCAGTACTTC,CASSQIDRGETQYF
TRBJ1-3,-,-,13,TRBV7-9,TGTGCCAGCAGCCATCCATCTGGAAACACCATATATTTT,CASSHPSGNTIYF
TRBJ1-5,TRBD1,-,16,TRBV12-5,TGTGCCTCAAACCCGGGACAGGGTCTTAGCAATCAGCCCCAGCATTTT,CASNPGQGLSNQPQHF
TRBJ2-4,TRBD1,-,19,TRBV27,TGTGCCAGCAGAACTTGGACAGGGGGCGCCCCGCGGGCCAAAAACAGTCAGTACTTC,CASRTWTGGAPRAKNSQYF
TRBJ2-5,TRBD2,-,14,TRBV5-1,TGCGCCAGCAGCTCCGGACTAGGGCAAGAGACCCAGTACTTC,CASSSGLGQETQYF
TRBJ2-1,-,-,11,TRBV7-9,TGTGTAGGCGGGTCCTACAATGAGCAGTTCTTC,CVGGSYNEQFF
TRBJ2-7,-,-,16,TRBV7-6,TGTGCCAGCAGCTTAGAAGGGGCGGGGTTCTCCTACGAGCAGTACTTC,CASSLEGAGFSYEQYF
TRBJ1-2,TRBD1,-,15,TRBV7-9,TGTTCCAGCAGCCCCCCGACAGGGCCGGCGTATGGCTACACCTTC,CSSSPPTGPAYGYTF
TRBJ2-7,TRBD1,-,13,TRBV28,TGTGCTGTTACGGGCAGGGGGCCTAACGAGCAGTACTTC,CAVTGRGPNEQYF
TRBJ1-4,-,-,16,TRBV19,TGTGCCAGTAGGGGTGGACACGGCTCAACTAATGAAAAACTGTTTTTT,CASRGGHGSTNEKLFF
TRBJ1-2,-,-,15,TRBV7-9,TGTGCCAGCAGCTTAGAAGCGCTTCTTACATATGGCTACACCTTC,CASSLEALLTYGYTF
TRBJ2-5,-,-,18,TRBV28,TGTGCCAGCAGTTTATTTTCCTTCCCGGGAGTGGTATTAGAGACCCAGTACTTC,CASSLFSFPGVVLETQYF
TRBJ2-1,TRBD1,-,13,TRBV30,TGTGCCTGGCGGGGACAGAACTACAATGAGCAGTTCTTC,CAWRGQNYNEQFF
TRBJ2-1,TRBD2,once,16,TRBV7-3,TGTGCCAGCAGCGGGACTAGCGGGAGGACCTACAATGAGCAGTTCTTC,CASSGTSGRTYNEQFF
TRBJ1-2,TRBD1,-,16,TRBV7-3,TGTGCCAGCAGCTATACTCCTGGGACAGGGCATAATGGCTACACCTTC,CASSYTPGTGHNGYTF
TRBJ2-7,TRBD1,-,15,TRBV5-5,TGTGCCAGCAGCCTAGGACAGGGGGCGTTTTACGAGCAGTACTTC,CASSLGQGAFYEQYF
TRBJ1-6,-,-,16,TRBV6-1,TGTGCCAGCAGTGAGAACCCGAGCTCCTATAATTCACCCCTCCACTTT,CASSENPSSYNSPLHF
TRBJ1-4,-,few,15,TRBV2,TGTGCCAGCAGTGAAGTGGGGGCGGCTTATGAAAAACTGTTTTTT,CASSEVGAAYEKLFF
TRBJ2-7,-,once,12,TRBV7-9,TGTGCCAGCTTCTATTCTCCCTACGAGCAGTACTTC,CASFYSPYEQYF
TRBJ2-7,-,-,14,TRBV5-6,TGTGCCAGCAGCTTGACTGGGAGTCCCTACGAGCAGTACTTC,CASSLTGSPYEQYF
TRBJ2-7,TRBD1,-,14,TRBV15,TGTGCCACCAGCCCGACAGGGGGCTCCTACGAGCAGTACTTC,CATSPTGGSYEQYF
TRBJ2-1,TRBD2,once,15,TRBV2,TGTGCCAGGATGACTAGCGGGGCGAAACCCGGTGAGCAGTTCTTC,CARMTSGAKPGEQFF
TRBJ2-1,-,-,14,TRBV30,TGTGCCTGGAATGGCGGGGCTATACCGAATGAGCAGTTCTTC,CAWNGGAIPNEQFF
TRBJ1-2,TRBD1,-,17,TRBV6-1,TGTGCCAGCAGTGAAGGGACAGGGGTTCCCTCTAACTATGGCTACACCTTC,CASSEGTGVPSNYGYTF
TRBJ1-2,-,few,13,TRBV5-8,TGTGCCGGGTCCTGGACGGGAGCTTGGGGCTACACCTTC,CAGSWTGAWGYTF
TRBJ2-3,TRBD1,-,16,TRBV23-1,TGCGCCAGCAGTCTGAGCCCGGGACAGGCCACAGATACGCAGTATTTT,CASSLSPGQATDTQYF
TRBJ2-6,-,-,15,TRBV2,TGTGCCAGCAGGCCAGGAGACTCTGGGGCCAACGGCCTGACTTTC,CASRPGDSGANGLTF
TRBJ2-1,TRBD2,-,19,TRBV7-9,TGTTCCAGCAGTCAAGGCTTGGGTCTAGCGGGGGGGGTCACAATGAAGCAGTTCTTC,CSSSQGLGLAGGVTMKQFF
TRBJ2-1,TRBD1,few,16,TRBV29-1,TGCAGCGTAGAGGGGCCACGGGACAGTGCCGGGGATGAGCAGTTCTTC,CSVEGPRDSAGDEQFF
TRBJ2-7,TRBD2,-,13,TRBV5-6,TGTGCCTCGTCGCGGGGGGTATTATACGAGCAGTACTTC,CASSRGVLYEQYF